This T cell receptor (beta chain) was captured in a study of technical replicates of blood from a handful of donors. TCRdb's copy holds only in-frame clones and misses some; the assay was immunoSEQ multiplex PCR. Here the sample spans about 13,000 clones, roughly 85% being singletons. The sequenced sample was PBMCs. The receptor's source is a human donor in good health.

The CDR3 bases are TGTGCCAGCAGCTTACGCGTTCCCGGGGAGCTGTTTTTT. Its translation is CASSLRVPGELFF. The chain combines TRBV13 with TRBJ2-2, with D unclear. The ends were cut back, 2 bases at V and 6 bases at J, with 7 bases in the middle. CDR1 is PRHDT and CDR2 is FYEKMQ in the germline V gene (reference sequence). This CDR3 contains 13 residues.